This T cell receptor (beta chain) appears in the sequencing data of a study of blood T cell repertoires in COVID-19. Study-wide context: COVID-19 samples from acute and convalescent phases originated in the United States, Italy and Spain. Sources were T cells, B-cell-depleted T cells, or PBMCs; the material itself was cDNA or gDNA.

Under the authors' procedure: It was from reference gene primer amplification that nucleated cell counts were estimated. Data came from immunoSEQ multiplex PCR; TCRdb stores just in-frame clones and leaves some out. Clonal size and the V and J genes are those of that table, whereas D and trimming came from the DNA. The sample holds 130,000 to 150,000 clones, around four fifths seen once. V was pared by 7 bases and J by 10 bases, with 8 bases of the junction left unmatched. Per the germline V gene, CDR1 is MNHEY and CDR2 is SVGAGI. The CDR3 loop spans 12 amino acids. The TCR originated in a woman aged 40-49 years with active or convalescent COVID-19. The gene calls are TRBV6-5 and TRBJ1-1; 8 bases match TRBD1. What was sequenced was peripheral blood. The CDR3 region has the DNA TGTGCCAGCAACCCAGGGGGCGTGGGAGCTTTCTTT. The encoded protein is CASNPGGVGAFF.